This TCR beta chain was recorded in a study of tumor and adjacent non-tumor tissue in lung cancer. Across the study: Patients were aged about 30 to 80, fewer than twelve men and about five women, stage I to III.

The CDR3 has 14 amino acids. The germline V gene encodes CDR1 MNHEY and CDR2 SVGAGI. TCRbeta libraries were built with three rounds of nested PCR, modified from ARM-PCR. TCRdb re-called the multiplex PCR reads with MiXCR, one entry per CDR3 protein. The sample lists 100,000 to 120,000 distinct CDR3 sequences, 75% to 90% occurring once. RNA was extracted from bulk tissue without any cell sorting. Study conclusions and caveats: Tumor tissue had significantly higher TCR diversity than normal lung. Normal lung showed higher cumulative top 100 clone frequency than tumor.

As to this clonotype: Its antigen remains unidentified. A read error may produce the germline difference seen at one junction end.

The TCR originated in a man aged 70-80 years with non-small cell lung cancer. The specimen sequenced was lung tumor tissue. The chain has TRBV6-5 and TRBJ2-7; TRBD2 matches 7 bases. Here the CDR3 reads CASSWGGTPREQYF. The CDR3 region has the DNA TGTGCCAGTAGTTGGGGGGGAACCCCCCGCGAGCAGTACTTC.